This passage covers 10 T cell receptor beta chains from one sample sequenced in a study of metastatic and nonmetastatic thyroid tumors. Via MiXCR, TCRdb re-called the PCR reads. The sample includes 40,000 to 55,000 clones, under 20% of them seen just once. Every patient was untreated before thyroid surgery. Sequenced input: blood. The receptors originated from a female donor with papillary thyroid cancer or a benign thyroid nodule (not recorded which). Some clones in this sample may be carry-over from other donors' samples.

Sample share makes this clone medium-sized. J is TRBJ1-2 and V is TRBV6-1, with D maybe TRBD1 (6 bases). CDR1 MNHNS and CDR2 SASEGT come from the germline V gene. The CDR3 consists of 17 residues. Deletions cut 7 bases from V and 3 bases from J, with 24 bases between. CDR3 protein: CASTPLGGARGYYGYTF. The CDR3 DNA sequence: TGTGCCAGCACTCCACTGGGGGGGGCGCGAGGGTACTATGGCTACACCTTC.

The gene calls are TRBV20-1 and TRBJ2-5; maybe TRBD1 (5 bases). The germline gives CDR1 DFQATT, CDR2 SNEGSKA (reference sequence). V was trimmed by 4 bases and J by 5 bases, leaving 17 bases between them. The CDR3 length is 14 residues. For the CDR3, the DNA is TGCAGTGCTACCACGCCCCAGGGTAGGGAGACCCAGTACTTC. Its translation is CSATTPQGRETQYF.

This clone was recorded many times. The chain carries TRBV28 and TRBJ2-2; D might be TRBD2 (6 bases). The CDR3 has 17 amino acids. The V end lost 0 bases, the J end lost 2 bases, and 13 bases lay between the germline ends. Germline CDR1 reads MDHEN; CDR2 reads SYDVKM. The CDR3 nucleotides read TGTGCCAGCAGTTTATGGATGGGGGGTGTTAACACCGGGGAGCTGTTTTTT. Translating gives CASSLWMGGVNTGELFF. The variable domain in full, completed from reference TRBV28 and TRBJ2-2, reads DVKVTQSSRYLVKRTGEKVFLECVQDMDHENMFWYRQDPGLGLRLIYFSYDVKMKEKGDIPEGYSVSREKKERFSLILESASTNQTSMYLCASSLWMGGVNTGELFFGEGSRLTVL.

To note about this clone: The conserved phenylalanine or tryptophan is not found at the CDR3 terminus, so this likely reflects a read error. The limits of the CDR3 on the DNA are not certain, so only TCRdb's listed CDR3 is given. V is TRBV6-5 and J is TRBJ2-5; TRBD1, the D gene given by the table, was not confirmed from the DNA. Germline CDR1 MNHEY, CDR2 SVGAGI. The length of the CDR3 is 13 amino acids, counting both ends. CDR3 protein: CASSSRQEWTKYL.

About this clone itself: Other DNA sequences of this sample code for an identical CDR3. The DNA for the CDR3 is TGTGCCAGCAGCTTAGACTCTTATGGCTACACCTTC. Protein: CASSLDSYGYTF. V usage is TRBV7-9 and J usage is TRBJ1-2, with D unclear. Germline-derived CDR1 and CDR2 are SEHNR and FQNEAQ (reference sequence). Deletions cut 1 base from V and 5 bases from J, with 5 bases between. The CDR3 is 12 residues long. Full variable domain (outside the CDR3, taken from reference TRBV7-9 and TRBJ1-2): DTGVSQNPRHKITKRGQNVTFRCDPISEHNRLYWYRQTLGQGPEFLTYFQNEAQLEKSRLLSDRFSAERPKGSFSTLEIQRTEQGDSAMYLCASSLDSYGYTFGSGTRLTVV.

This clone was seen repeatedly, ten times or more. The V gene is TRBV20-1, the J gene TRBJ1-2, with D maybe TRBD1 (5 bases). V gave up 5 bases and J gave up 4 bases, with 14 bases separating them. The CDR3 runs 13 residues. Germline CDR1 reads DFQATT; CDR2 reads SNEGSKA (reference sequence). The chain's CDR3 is CSAEDQGTYGYTF. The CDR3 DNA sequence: TGCAGTGCTGAAGACCAGGGAACCTATGGCTACACCTTC.

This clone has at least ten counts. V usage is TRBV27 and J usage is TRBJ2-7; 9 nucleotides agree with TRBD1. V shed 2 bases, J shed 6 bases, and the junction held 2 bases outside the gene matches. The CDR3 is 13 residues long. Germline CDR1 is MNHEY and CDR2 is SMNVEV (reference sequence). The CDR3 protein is CASSLDRGAEQYF. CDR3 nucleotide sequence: TGTGCCAGCAGTTTAGACAGGGGGGCCGAGCAGTACTTC.

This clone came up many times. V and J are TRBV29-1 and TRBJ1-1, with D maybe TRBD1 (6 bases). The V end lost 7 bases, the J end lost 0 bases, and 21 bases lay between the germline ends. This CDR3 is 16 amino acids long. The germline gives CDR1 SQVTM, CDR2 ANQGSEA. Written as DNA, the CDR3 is TGCAGCGCCGAAGGGGGGATAGGAAGGATGAACACTGAAGCTTTCTTT. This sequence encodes CSAEGGIGRMNTEAFF.

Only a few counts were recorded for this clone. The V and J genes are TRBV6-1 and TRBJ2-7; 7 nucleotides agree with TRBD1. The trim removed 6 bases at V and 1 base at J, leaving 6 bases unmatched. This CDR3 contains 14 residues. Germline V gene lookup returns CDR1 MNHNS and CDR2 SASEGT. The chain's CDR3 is CASSKPGQSYEQYF. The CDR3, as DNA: TGTGCCAGCAGCAAGCCGGGACAGTCCTACGAGCAGTACTTC.

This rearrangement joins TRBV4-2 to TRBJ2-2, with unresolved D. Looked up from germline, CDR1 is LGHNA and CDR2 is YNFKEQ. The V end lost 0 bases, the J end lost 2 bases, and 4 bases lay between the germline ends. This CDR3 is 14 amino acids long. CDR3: CASSQDLNTGELFF. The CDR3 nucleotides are TGTGCCAGCAGCCAAGATCTAAACACCGGGGAGCTGTTTTTT.